This T cell receptor (beta chain) was identified in a study of blood T cells in healthy people across ages. This CDR3 region has 17 residues. CDR1 MNHEY and CDR2 SVGEGT come from the germline V gene. Per-sample yields of isolated PBMCs were at least 6 million. With a J-beta primer mix and a sample-barcoded 5' primer, a second PCR ran about 6 to 11 cycles. TCRdb passed the 5' RACE reads through MiXCR, listing each CDR3 protein once. The sample has fewer than 2 million distinct CDR3 sequences; 39% are singletons. Findings of the study overall: With naive T cell percentage, TCR beta diversity showed a strong correlation. The long-lived group displayed more naive CD4+ cells, plus higher diversity, than the aged donors did.

As concerns this clonotype: Its antigen is currently unknown. Germline and junction disagree at one end, which may indicate a read error.

Input material: blood. The J gene is TRBJ1-6, the V gene TRBV6-2 or TRBV6-3; possible D gene TRBD1, 5 bases. The source of this sequence is a human donor in good health. The chain's CDR3 is CASGYRGASSYNSPLHF. The CDR3 region has the DNA TGTGCCAGCGGTTACCGTGGGGCAAGCTCCTATAATTCACCCCTCCACTTT.